One sample yielded the 6 T cell receptor beta chains listed below, sequenced in a study of T-cell memory formation after mild COVID-19. A single record per CDR3 protein comes from TCRdb applying MiXCR to the 5' RACE reads. Seen here are about 610,000 distinct CDR3 sequences, 15% to 20% observed once, and the top ten hold about 8.1%. Source material: PBMCs or a T cell subset sorted from them (not recorded which). The source is an adult woman who had mild COVID-19 (a few samples of this study predate the infection). Cell type and time point are not known.

This chain uses TRBV11-3 with TRBJ2-7; D is unclear. Trimming shortened V by 1 base and J by 6 bases, and 10 bases separated the two germline ends. The V gene's germline CDR1 is SGHNT and CDR2 YENEEA. The CDR3 runs 13 residues. CDR3 protein: CASSLARRGEQYF. CDR3 sequence (DNA): TGTGCCAGCAGCTTAGCTCGGAGAGGCGAGCAGTACTTC.

This clonotype was recorded only once. The CDR3 is CASSLRPSEGVGVTQYF. CDR3 DNA: TGTGCCAGCAGCTTACGCCCGAGTGAGGGGGTTGGTGTTACGCAGTATTTT. This chain uses TRBV7-9 with TRBJ2-3; D may be TRBD1 (6 bases). V lost 2 bases and J lost 8, with 23 bases in between. Looked up from germline, CDR1 is SEHNR and CDR2 is FQNEAQ (reference sequence). The CDR3 totals 17 residues.

In its sample, this clonotype was seen a few times. CDR3 nucleotides: TGCAGCGTTAAGATCGGGACAGAAGAGACCCAGTACTTC. It codes for CSVKIGTEETQYF. The chain is built from TRBV29-1 and TRBJ2-5; TRBD1 aligns across 7 bases. The CDR3 runs 13 residues. With V trimmed by 5 bases and J by 3 bases, 6 bases remained unmatched. CDR1 is SQVTM, CDR2 ANQGSEA, per germline.

This clonotype was detected only a few times. The chain has TRBV6-5 and TRBJ2-1, with D hard to call. The CDR3 contains 13 residues. V lost 6 bases to trimming and J lost 6 bases, with 12 bases between them. Germline values: CDR1 MNHEY, CDR2 SVGAGI. The CDR3 DNA reads TGTGCCAGCAGGATTATTCCCTCCAATGAGCAGTTCTTC. Encoded protein: CASRIIPSNEQFF.

The chain joins TRBV7-3 to TRBJ2-3, with D unclear. This CDR3 is 15 amino acids long. Germline V gene lookup returns CDR1 SGHTA and CDR2 FQGTGA. Trimming took 2 bases from V and 0 from J, leaving 9 bases between them. Written as DNA, the CDR3 is TGTGCCAGCAGCTTATCGAGGTCCAGCACAGATACGCAGTATTTT. Amino acid sequence: CASSLSRSSTDTQYF. The whole variable domain, remainder taken from reference TRBV7-3 and TRBJ2-3, is GAGVSQTPSNKVTEKGKYVELRCDPISGHTALYWYRQSLGQGPEFLIYFQGTGAADDSGLPNDRFFAVRPEGSVSTLKIQRTERGDSAVYLCASSLSRSSTDTQYFGPGTRLTVL.

The CDR3 DNA follows: TGCGCCAGCACTTTCCCCGGACAGGGGACAGATACGCAGTATTTT. Protein product: CASTFPGQGTDTQYF. This rearrangement joins TRBV5-1 to TRBJ2-3; TRBD1 matches 9 bases. The CDR3 covers 15 residues. Germline V lookup: CDR1 SGHRS, CDR2 YFSETQ. Trimming cost V 6 bases and J 3 bases; bases outside gene matches: 8.